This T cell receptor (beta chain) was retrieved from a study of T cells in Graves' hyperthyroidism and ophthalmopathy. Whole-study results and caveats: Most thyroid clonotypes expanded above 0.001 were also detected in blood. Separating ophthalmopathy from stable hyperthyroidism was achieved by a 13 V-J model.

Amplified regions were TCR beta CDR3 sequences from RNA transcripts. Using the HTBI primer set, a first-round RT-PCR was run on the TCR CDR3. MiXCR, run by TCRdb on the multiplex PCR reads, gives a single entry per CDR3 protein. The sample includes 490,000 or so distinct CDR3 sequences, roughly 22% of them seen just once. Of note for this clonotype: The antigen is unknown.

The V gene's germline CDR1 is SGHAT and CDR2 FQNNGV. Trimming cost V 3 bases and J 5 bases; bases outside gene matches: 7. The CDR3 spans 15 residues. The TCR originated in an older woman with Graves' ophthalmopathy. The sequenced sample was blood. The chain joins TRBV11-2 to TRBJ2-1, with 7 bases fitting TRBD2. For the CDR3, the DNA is TGTGCCAGCAGCTTCTCTGGGACTACCAACAATGAGCAGTTCTTC. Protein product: CASSFSGTTNNEQFF.